This T cell receptor (beta chain) is drawn from a study of blood T cells in healthy people across ages. Remarks on this clonotype: Its antigen remains unidentified. Relative to the germline gene, one junction end is altered; a read error may explain this.

Study conclusions and caveats: A strong correlation was found between TCR beta diversity and the percentage of naive T cells.

The germline V gene encodes CDR1 SEHNR and CDR2 FQNEAQ (reference sequence). CDR3 size: 16 residues. Researchers isolated at least 7 million PBMCs per sample. Per individual sample, total RNA of at least 5 micrograms was extracted. A sample-barcoded 5' primer and a J-beta primer mix were used in a second PCR of roughly 6 to 11 cycles. TCRdb processed the 5' RACE reads anew with MiXCR; each CDR3 protein has one entry. Among 850,000 to 1,000,000 distinct CDR3 sequences, roughly 50% were seen once, and the ten largest hold over 10%. The TCR was taken from a man aged 25 to 40 in good health. The sample consisted of blood. The chain combines TRBV7-9 with TRBJ1-6; 7 nucleotides align to TRBD1. As DNA, the CDR3 is TGTGTCAGCAGCCATACCTCCGGGACAGATAATTCACCCCTCCACTTT. Its translation is CVSSHTSGTDNSPLHF.